This TCR beta chain stems from a study of blood T cell repertoires in COVID-19. Study information: COVID-19 samples collected from the United States, Italy and Spain covered acute and convalescent phases. Sample material is recorded as cDNA or gDNA derived from T cells, B-cell-depleted T cells, or PBMCs.

In the original analysis: Quantification of nucleated cells was approximated via reference gene primer amplification. Measured with immunoSEQ multiplex PCR; TCRdb has only the in-frame clones, and not every one. V and J calls and clone size are copied from that table; D and trimming were computed from the DNA. Of 80,000 to 95,000 clones listed, under 90% are singletons. Per the germline V gene, CDR1 is MDHEN and CDR2 is SYDVKM. This CDR3 has 12 amino acids. Trimming took 3 bases from V and 10 from J, leaving 9 bases between them. The sequence was collected from a man at least 80 years old with acute or convalescent COVID-19. The chain has TRBV28 and TRBJ1-4; D ambiguous. Source material: peripheral blood. CDR3 protein: CASSFSGGKLFF. In DNA form, the CDR3 reads TGTGCCAGCAGTTTTTCAGGAGGAAAACTGTTTTTT.